The 10 T cell receptor beta chains below come from one sample, sequenced in a study of cytomegalovirus exposure and HLA in healthy donors. This PCR relied on a set of 60 Vbeta primers and 13 Jbeta primers. Sequenced by immunoSEQ multiplex PCR; TCRdb stores in-frame clones only, minus some. This table holds about 120,000 clones, 70% to 80% found once. The specimen was PBMCs. Every receptor here comes from a female donor in good health and CMV-seronegative.

V gene TRBV7-3 combines with J gene TRBJ1-1, with no clear D. Germline-derived CDR1 and CDR2 are SGHTA and FQGTGA. Trimming cost V 1 base and J 4 bases, with 10 bases left between them. CDR3 size: 14 residues. This chain's CDR3 is CASSLNPAGTEAFF. The CDR3 DNA is TGTGCCAGCAGCTTAAACCCGGCGGGCACTGAAGCTTTCTTT.

V usage is TRBV18 and J usage is TRBJ2-7; 15 positions match TRBD2. V dropped 2 bases and J dropped 7; count of bases not matched to a gene: 9. Germline V gene lookup returns CDR1 KGHSH and CDR2 LQKENI. The CDR3 has 17 residues. The CDR3 loop reads CASSPGLAGGPLGEQYF. The CDR3 DNA is TGTGCCAGCTCACCAGGACTAGCGGGAGGGCCACTTGGGGAGCAGTACTTC. Full variable domain (missing parts from reference TRBV18 and TRBJ2-7): NAGVMQNPRHLVRRRGQEARLRCSPMKGHSHVYWYRQLPEEGLKFMVYLQKENIIDESGMPKERFSAEFPKEGPSILRIQQVVRGDSAAYFCASSPGLAGGPLGEQYFGPGTRLTVT.

The V gene is TRBV9, the J gene TRBJ2-7; tentative D call: TRBD2 (6 bases). CDR3 length equals 14 residues. V lost 2 bases to trimming and J lost 1 base, with 10 bases between them. CDR1 is SGDLS and CDR2 is YYNGEE in the germline V gene. CDR3: CASSVRAGSYEQYF. Written as DNA, the CDR3 is TGTGCCAGCAGCGTGCGGGCGGGATCCTACGAGCAGTACTTC.

The chain is built from TRBV4-1 and TRBJ1-2, with D possibly being TRBD1 (6 bases). The germline V gene has CDR1 MGHRA and CDR2 YSYEKL. V lost 0 bases, J lost 3 bases, and 14 bases lay in between. This CDR3 is 16 amino acids long. Here the CDR3 reads CASSQDRAGDYYGYTF. In DNA, the CDR3 is TGCGCCAGCAGCCAAGATCGGGCAGGGGATTACTATGGCTACACCTTC.

The V call is TRBV27, the J call TRBJ1-5; 7 bases agree with TRBD1. This CDR3 has 17 residues. Looked up from germline, CDR1 is MNHEY and CDR2 is SMNVEV (reference sequence). The trim removed 5 bases at V and 6 bases at J, leaving 16 bases unmatched. The CDR3 DNA reads as TGTGCCAGCAGTATCAATTACAGGGGAAACCTTTTTCAGCCCCAGCATTTT. Residues: CASSINYRGNLFQPQHF.

On this clone: The same CDR3 is also encoded by other DNA sequences in this sample. The J gene is TRBJ2-5, the V gene TRBV28; 7 nucleotides match TRBD1. The CDR3 is 13 amino acids. The trim removed 6 bases at V and 5 bases at J, leaving 6 bases unmatched. CDR1 and CDR2 (germline): MDHEN, SYDVKM. CDR3 DNA sequence: TGTGCCAGCAGGCGACAGGGTCAGGAGACCCAGTACTTC. Encoded protein: CASRRQGQETQYF.

The chain links TRBV7-3 to TRBJ2-1; 8 nucleotides line up with TRBD2. CDR3 length: 13 residues. V was clipped by 8 bases and J by 5 bases; unmatched bases: 5. Germline V gene sequence: CDR1 SGHTA, CDR2 FQGTGA. CDR3 region: CASGAGVHNEQFF. The CDR3 coding sequence is TGTGCCAGCGGAGCGGGAGTCCACAATGAGCAGTTCTTC.

The chain has TRBV25-1 and TRBJ2-1; D ambiguous. V dropped 4 bases and J dropped 7 bases, with 5 bases sitting between them. The CDR3 sequence is 11 residues long. Looked up from germline, CDR1 is MGHDK and CDR2 is SYGVNS. Written as DNA, the CDR3 is TGTGCCAGCAGTGTTTCTAATGAGCAGTTCTTC. Amino acids: CASSVSNEQFF.

The chain uses TRBV6-1 and TRBJ2-5; the match to TRBD1 covers 11 bases. Germline trimming cut 7 bases from V and 13 bases from J; bases unmatched to any gene: 11. This CDR3 is built from 13 residues. The V gene's germline CDR1 is MNHNS and CDR2 SASEGT. In DNA, the CDR3 is TGTGCCAGCACCCGAGGTGGGACAGGGGGACCGTACTTC. It specifies CASTRGGTGGPYF.

V usage is TRBV6-6 and J usage is TRBJ2-1, with 7 bases identical to TRBD2. This CDR3 has 15 amino acids. Germline V lookup: CDR1 MNHNY, CDR2 SVGAGI (reference sequence). The J segment lost 10 bases and the V segment lost 0 bases, leaving 9 bases of the junction unmatched. This chain's CDR3 is CASSYSGTTFGEQFF. The CDR3, as DNA: TGTGCCAGCAGTTACTCCGGGACTACCTTTGGGGAGCAGTTCTTC.